Presented here are 2 T cell receptor beta chains from one specimen sequenced in a study of early T cells in non-severe SARS-CoV-2 infection. TCRdb re-called the 5' RACE reads through MiXCR, storing one row per CDR3 protein. This sample yields about 30,000 distinct CDR3 sequences, of which approximately 5.2% are seen a single time; 10% to 15% belongs to the top ten. The material sequenced was whole blood. All receptors derive from an adult who was a healthcare worker with PCR-confirmed SARS-CoV-2 infection or an uninfected control (not recorded which).

The sample holds many counts of this clonotype. The chain carries TRBV30 and TRBJ1-5; D perhaps matches TRBD1 (6 bases). This CDR3 contains 14 residues. CDR1 GTSNPN and CDR2 SVGIG come from the germline V gene (reference sequence). With 2 bases removed from V and 1 base from J, the gap between germline ends came to 9 bases. The CDR3 protein is CAWSRDTSNQPQHF. The CDR3 DNA sequence: TGTGCCTGGAGTAGGGACACCAGCAATCAGCCCCAGCATTTT.

This chain uses TRBV7-2 with TRBJ1-1, with D hard to call. The CDR3 runs 13 residues. Germline loops: CDR1 SGHTA, CDR2 FQGNSA. V lost 5 bases and J 0 bases, leaving 7 bases between the germline ends. DNA for the CDR3: TGTGCCAGCAGCAGTACTATGAACACTGAAGCTTTCTTT. Its protein is CASSSTMNTEAFF.